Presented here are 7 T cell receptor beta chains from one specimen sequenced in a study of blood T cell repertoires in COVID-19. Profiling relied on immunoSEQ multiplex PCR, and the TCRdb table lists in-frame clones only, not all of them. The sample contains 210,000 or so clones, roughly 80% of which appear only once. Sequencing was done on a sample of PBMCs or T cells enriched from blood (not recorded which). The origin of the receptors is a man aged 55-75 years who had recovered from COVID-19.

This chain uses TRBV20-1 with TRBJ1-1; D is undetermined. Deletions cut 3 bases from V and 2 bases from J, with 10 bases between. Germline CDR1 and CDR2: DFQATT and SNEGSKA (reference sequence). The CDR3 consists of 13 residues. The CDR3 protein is CSASYPQNTEAFF. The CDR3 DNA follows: TGCAGTGCTAGTTACCCACAAAACACTGAAGCTTTCTTT.

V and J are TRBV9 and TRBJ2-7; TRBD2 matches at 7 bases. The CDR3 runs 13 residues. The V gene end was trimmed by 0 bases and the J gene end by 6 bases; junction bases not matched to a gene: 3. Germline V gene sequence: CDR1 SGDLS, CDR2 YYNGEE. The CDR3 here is CASSVAREGEQYF. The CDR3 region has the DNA TGTGCCAGCAGCGTAGCCAGGGAGGGCGAGCAGTACTTC.

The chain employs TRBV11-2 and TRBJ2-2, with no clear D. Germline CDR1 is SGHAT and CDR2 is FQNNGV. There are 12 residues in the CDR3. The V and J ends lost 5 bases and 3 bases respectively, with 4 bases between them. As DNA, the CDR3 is TGTGCCAGCAGCCAATACACCGGGGAGCTGTTTTTT. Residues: CASSQYTGELFF.

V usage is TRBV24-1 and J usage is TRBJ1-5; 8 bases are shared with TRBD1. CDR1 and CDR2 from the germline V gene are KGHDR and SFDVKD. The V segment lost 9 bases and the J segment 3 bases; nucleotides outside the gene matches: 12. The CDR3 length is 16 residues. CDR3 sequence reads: CATSRSPGQDNQPQHF. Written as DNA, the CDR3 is TGTGCCACCTCCAGATCCCCGGGACAGGACAATCAGCCCCAGCATTTT.

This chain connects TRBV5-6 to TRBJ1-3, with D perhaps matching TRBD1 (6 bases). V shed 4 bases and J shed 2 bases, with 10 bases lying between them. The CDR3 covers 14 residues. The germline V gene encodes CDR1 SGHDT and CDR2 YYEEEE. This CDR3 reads CASSRGQTGNTIYF. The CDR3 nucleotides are TGTGCCAGCAGCAGAGGACAGACTGGAAACACCATATATTTT.

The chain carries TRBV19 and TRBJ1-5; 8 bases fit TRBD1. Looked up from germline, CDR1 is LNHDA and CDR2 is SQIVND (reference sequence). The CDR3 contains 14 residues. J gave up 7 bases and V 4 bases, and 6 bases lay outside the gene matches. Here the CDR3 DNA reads TGTGCCAGTAGTAGCGGACAGGGCGGGCAGCCCCAGCATTTT. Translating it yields CASSSGQGGQPQHF.

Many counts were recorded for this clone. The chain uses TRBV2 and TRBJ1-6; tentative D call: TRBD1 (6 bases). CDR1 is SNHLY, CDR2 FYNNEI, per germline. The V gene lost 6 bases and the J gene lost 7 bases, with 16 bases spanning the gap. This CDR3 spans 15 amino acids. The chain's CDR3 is CASSETGTNNSPLHF. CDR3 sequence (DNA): TGTGCCAGCAGCGAAACCGGGACAAACAATTCACCCCTCCACTTT. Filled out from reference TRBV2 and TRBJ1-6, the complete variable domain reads EPEVTQTPSHQVTQMGQEVILRCVPISNHLYFYWYRQILGQKVEFLVSFYNNEISEKSEIFDDQFSVERPDGSNFTLKIRSTKLEDSAMYFCASSETGTNNSPLHFGNGTRLTVT.